This T cell receptor beta chain derives from a study of blood T cell repertoires in COVID-19. Study summary: T cells, B-cell-depleted T cells, or PBMCs provided the cDNA or gDNA that served as material.

Per the original data handling: Amplifying reference gene primers gave estimates of nucleated cell counts. Method: immunoSEQ multiplex PCR; TCRdb's copy keeps in-frame clones and lacks some. The D gene and trimming were derived from the DNA, and the V and J assignments and clone size from that table. The data show hundreds of thousands of clones, around 79% seen once. V was shortened by 1 base and J by 1 base, with 7 bases between the two germline ends. Germline CDR1 MNHNS, CDR2 SASEGT. The CDR3 spans 14 residues. A few counts support this clone. The sequenced material came from peripheral blood. This chain joins TRBV6-1 and TRBJ1-1; D is ambiguous. This clonotype originated in a woman aged 80 or over with acute or convalescent COVID-19. The DNA for the CDR3 is TGTGCCAGCAGTGAAGGGCAGTCGAACACTGAAGCTTTCTTT. It translates to CASSEGQSNTEAFF.